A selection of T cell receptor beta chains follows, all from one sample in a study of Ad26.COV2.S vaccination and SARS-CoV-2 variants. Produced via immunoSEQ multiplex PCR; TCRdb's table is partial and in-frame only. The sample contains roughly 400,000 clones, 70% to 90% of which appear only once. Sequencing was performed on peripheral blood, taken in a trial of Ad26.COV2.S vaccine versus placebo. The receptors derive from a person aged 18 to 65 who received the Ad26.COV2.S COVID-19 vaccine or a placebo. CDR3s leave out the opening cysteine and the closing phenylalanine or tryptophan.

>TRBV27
ASSLRRRDNEQF
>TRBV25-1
ASSVDRFYGYT
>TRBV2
ASSLRGEGGPLYEQY
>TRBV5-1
ASSPPPGNEQF
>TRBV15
ATSSGKMSSYNEQF
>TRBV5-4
ASSLAPNSNQPQH
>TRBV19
ASSAPLLGREQY
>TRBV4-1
ASSQIGPHSYEQY
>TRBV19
ASRDLSGLSEQF
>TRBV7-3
ASSLLSEVTGANVLT
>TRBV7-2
ASSPRRGLDGYT
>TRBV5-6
ASSFTHSEAF
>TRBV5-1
ASSSQGVAETQY
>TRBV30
AWSAGTGSSYEQY
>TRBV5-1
ASSLNPAGFGEKLF
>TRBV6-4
ASSQGNSHTDTQY
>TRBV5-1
ASSSPQGEQF
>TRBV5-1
ASSLEAGRGNIQY
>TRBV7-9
ASSARENGYEQY
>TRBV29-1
SVGTGSYEQY
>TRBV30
AWSHRVNQPQH
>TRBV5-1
ASSLAEGGISYEQY
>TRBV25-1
ASSDPGRRAGELF
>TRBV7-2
ASSLVGGLTGNTIY
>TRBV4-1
ASSQGNSPLH
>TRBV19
ASSIEGGRETQY
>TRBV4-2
ASSQDSPSGTSTKRSEQY